This T cell receptor (beta chain) appears in the sequencing data of a study of Tregs in tolerant kidney transplant recipients. Study overall: Related graft donors supplied nonmyeloablative bone marrow transplants, and mixed chimerism was transient. The study's findings and limits: The small number of patients limits these findings pending further validation.

As for this clone: Its antigen is not known. Read coverage stops 3 residues before the CDR3 terminus; the germline J gene supplies the remainder.

Unstimulated Tregs (CD4+CD25+CD127-) and CD4+CD25- non-Tregs were sorted from PBMCs. Data came from immunoSEQ multiplex PCR; TCRdb stores just in-frame clones and leaves some out. This repertoire includes about 48,000 clones. The V segment lost 3 bases and the J segment 5 bases; nucleotides outside the gene matches: 7. Germline CDR1 is SGHDT and CDR2 is YYEEEE. This CDR3 spans 15 amino acids. This specimen consisted of CD4+ T cells from blood, obtained before the transplant. The sequence came from a human donor who received a combined kidney and bone marrow transplant. V is TRBV5-6 and J is TRBJ2-3, with TRBD1 identical over 9 bases. CDR3 DNA (partial): TGTGCCAGCAGCTGGGGCACAGGGGGCGGAGATACG. Encoded protein: CASSWGTGGGDT. The whole CDR3 protein is CASSWGTGGGDTQYF.